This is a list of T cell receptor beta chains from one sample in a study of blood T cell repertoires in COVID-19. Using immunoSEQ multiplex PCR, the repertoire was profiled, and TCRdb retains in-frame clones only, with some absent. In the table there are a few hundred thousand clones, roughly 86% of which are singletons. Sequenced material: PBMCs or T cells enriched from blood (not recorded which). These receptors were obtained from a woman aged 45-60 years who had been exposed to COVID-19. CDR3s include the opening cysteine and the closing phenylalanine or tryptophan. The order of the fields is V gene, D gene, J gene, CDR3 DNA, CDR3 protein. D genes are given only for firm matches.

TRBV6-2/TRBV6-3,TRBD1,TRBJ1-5,TGTGCCAGCAGTTACTCTGGGGGGACAGGGGGAAGCAATCAGCCCCAGCATTTT,CASSYSGGTGGSNQPQHF
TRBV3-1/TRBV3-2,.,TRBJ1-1,TGTGCCAGCAGCCAAGGCCGCGCCGGCACTGAAGCTTTCTTT,CASSQGRAGTEAFF
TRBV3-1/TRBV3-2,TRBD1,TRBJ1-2,TGTGCCAGCAGTTTCGGGACAGGTCGTAACTATGGCTACACCTTC,CASSFGTGRNYGYTF
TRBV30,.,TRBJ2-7,TGTGCCTGGACCAATCAAGGACAGTTCCACTTC,CAWTNQGQFHF
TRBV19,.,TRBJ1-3,TGTGCCAGTAGTCCAGAACCGGGACTTGTGGACACCATATATTTT,CASSPEPGLVDTIYF
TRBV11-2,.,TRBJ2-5,TGTGCCAGCAGCCCCCGAGGCGGGGCAGCGCACGCCAAGACCCAGTACTTC,CASSPRGGAAHAKTQYF
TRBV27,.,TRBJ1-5,TGTGCCAGCTCAGGGGACAGCAATCAGCCCCAGCATTTT,CASSGDSNQPQHF
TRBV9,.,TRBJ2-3,TGTGCCAGCAGCGGCGGGGGCAAAGATACGCAGTATTTT,CASSGGGKDTQYF
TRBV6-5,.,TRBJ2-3,TGTGCCAGCAGCGGACAAAGCACAGATACGCAGTATTTT,CASSGQSTDTQYF
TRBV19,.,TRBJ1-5,TGTGCCAGTAGTATTCCGGGGTCGTCTGGACAGCCCCAGCATTTT,CASSIPGSSGQPQHF